A single T cell receptor beta chain is shown here with its context. Its antigen is not identified. The sample originates from a study of blood T cells in healthy people across ages. For the study at large: Researchers report that template switching captured about one barcoded beta molecule per two T cells. Whole-study findings and limits: Age brought a roughly linear fall in TCR beta diversity measured per million T cells.

Using a J-beta primer mix together with a sample-barcoded 5' primer, a second PCR was run for about 6 to 11 cycles. From the 5' RACE reads, TCRdb called clonotypes with MiXCR, one entry per CDR3 protein. The table records 1.5 million to 2 million distinct CDR3 sequences, less than 50% of them present only once. With 5 bases clipped from V and 4 bases from J, the junction kept 9 bases outside the gene matches. Germline-derived CDR1 and CDR2 are MDHEN and SYDVKM. The CDR3 runs to 17 residues. The sequenced sample was blood. The receptor was derived from a woman aged 40 to 50 in good health. The chain links TRBV28 to TRBJ2-3; the match to TRBD2 covers 13 bases. Written as DNA, the CDR3 is TGTGCCAGCAGTGACGGCCGGACTAGCGGGGGTTCAGATACGCAGTATTTT. It translates to CASSDGRTSGGSDTQYF. Combining the CDR3 with reference TRBV28 and TRBJ2-3 gives the whole variable domain DVKVTQSSRYLVKRTGEKVFLECVQDMDHENMFWYRQDPGLGLRLIYFSYDVKMKEKGDIPEGYSVSREKKERFSLILESASTNQTSMYLCASSDGRTSGGSDTQYFGPGTRLTVL.